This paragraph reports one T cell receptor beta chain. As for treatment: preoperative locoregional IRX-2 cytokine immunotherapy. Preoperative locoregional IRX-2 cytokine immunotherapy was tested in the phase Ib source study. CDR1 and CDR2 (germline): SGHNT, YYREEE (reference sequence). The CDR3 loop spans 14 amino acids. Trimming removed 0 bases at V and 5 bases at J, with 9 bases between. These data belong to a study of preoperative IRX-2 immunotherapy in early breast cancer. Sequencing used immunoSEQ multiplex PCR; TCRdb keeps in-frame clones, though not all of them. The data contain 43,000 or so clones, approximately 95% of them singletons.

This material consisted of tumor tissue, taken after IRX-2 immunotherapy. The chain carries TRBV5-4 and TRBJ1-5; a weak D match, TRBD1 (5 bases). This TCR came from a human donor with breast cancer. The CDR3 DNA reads TGTGCCAGCAGCTTGGATCCAGGGCATCAGCCCCAGCATTTT. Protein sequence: CASSLDPGHQPQHF. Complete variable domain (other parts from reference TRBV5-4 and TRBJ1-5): ETGVTQSPTHLIKTRGQQVTLRCSSQSGHNTVSWYQQALGQGPQFIFQYYREEENGRGNFPPRFSGLQFPNYSSELNVNALELDDSALYLCASSLDPGHQPQHFGDGTRLSIL.